A selection of T cell receptor beta chains follows, all from one sample in a study of blood T cell repertoires in COVID-19. Clones were read by immunoSEQ multiplex PCR, and TCRdb kept only the in-frame ones, dropping some. The sample contains 150,000 to 180,000 clones, roughly 80% of which appear only once. Sequenced input: peripheral blood. Receptor source: a woman aged 80 or over with acute or convalescent COVID-19. CDR3s include the opening cysteine and the closing phenylalanine or tryptophan. The order of the fields is clone size, D gene, V gene, J gene, CDR3 protein, CDR3 DNA. D genes are given only for firm matches. Size tells how often a clone was seen (once, few, many) or the class of an expanded clone, and some rows leave it out.

abundance: NA
d_gene: NA
v_gene: TRBV7-2
j_gene: TRBJ1-5
CDR3aa: CASSFGLSQPQHF
CDR3nt: TGTGCCAGCAGCTTCGGTTTAAGTCAGCCCCAGCATTTT

abundance: NA
d_gene: TRBD1
v_gene: TRBV6-6
j_gene: TRBJ1-6
CDR3aa: CASRITGANSPLHF
CDR3nt: TGTGCCAGCAGGATAACAGGGGCCAATTCACCCCTCCACTTT

abundance: NA
d_gene: NA
v_gene: TRBV10-3
j_gene: TRBJ1-1
CDR3aa: CAISESRTANTEAFF
CDR3nt: TGTGCCATCAGTGAGTCACGGACAGCGAACACTGAAGCTTTCTTT

abundance: few
d_gene: NA
v_gene: TRBV7-2
j_gene: TRBJ1-1
CDR3aa: CASSLGQNTEAFF
CDR3nt: TGTGCCAGCAGCTTAGGGCAGAACACTGAAGCTTTCTTT

abundance: NA
d_gene: TRBD1
v_gene: TRBV11-3
j_gene: TRBJ2-3
CDR3aa: CASSLTGGSTDTQYF
CDR3nt: TGTGCCAGCAGCTTAACAGGGGGTTCCACAGATACGCAGTATTTT

abundance: NA
d_gene: NA
v_gene: TRBV11-1
j_gene: TRBJ2-5
CDR3aa: CASSPPGQFQETQYF
CDR3nt: TGTGCCAGCAGCCCCCCGGGACAATTCCAAGAGACCCAGTACTTC

abundance: few
d_gene: TRBD2
v_gene: TRBV6-5
j_gene: TRBJ2-1
CDR3aa: CASSYWTSGRNNEQFF
CDR3nt: TGTGCCAGCAGTTACTGGACTAGCGGGAGGAACAATGAGCAGTTCTTC

abundance: few
d_gene: NA
v_gene: TRBV7-3
j_gene: TRBJ1-1
CDR3aa: CASSLSRDTNEAFF
CDR3nt: TGTGCCAGCAGCTTGAGCCGGGACACAAATGAAGCTTTCTTT

abundance: NA
d_gene: NA
v_gene: TRBV3-1/TRBV3-2
j_gene: TRBJ1-1
CDR3aa: CASSQGWGGEAFF
CDR3nt: TGTGCCAGCAGCCAAGGATGGGGGGGTGAAGCTTTCTTT

abundance: NA
d_gene: NA
v_gene: TRBV19
j_gene: TRBJ1-2
CDR3aa: CASSPRGDNYGYTF
CDR3nt: TGTGCCAGTAGTCCCCGGGGGGATAACTATGGCTACACCTTC

abundance: NA
d_gene: NA
v_gene: TRBV2
j_gene: TRBJ1-4
CDR3aa: CASRGGRSGEKLFF
CDR3nt: TGTGCCAGCAGGGGAGGGAGGTCTGGTGAAAAACTGTTTTTT

abundance: NA
d_gene: TRBD1
v_gene: TRBV2
j_gene: TRBJ1-2
CDR3aa: CASRDRGSRDYGYTF
CDR3nt: TGTGCCAGCCGGGACAGGGGAAGTAGGGACTATGGCTACACCTTC

abundance: NA
d_gene: NA
v_gene: TRBV7-2
j_gene: TRBJ1-5
CDR3aa: CASSSQVDQPQHF
CDR3nt: TGTGCCAGCAGCTCCCAGGTAGATCAGCCCCAGCATTTT

abundance: once
d_gene: NA
v_gene: TRBV19
j_gene: TRBJ2-3
CDR3aa: CASSIDRVPGESTDTQYF
CDR3nt: TGTGCCAGTAGTATAGATCGGGTCCCGGGGGAGAGCACAGATACGCAGTATTTT

abundance: few
d_gene: TRBD1
v_gene: TRBV7-3
j_gene: TRBJ2-6
CDR3aa: CASSKQGSTGANVLTF
CDR3nt: TGTGCCAGCAGCAAACAGGGGTCGACTGGGGCCAACGTCCTGACTTTC

abundance: NA
d_gene: NA
v_gene: TRBV9
j_gene: TRBJ2-3
CDR3aa: CASSVVDGRTDTQYF
CDR3nt: TGTGCCAGCAGCGTAGTGGACGGGAGAACAGATACGCAGTATTTT

abundance: NA
d_gene: TRBD1
v_gene: TRBV5-1
j_gene: TRBJ1-2
CDR3aa: CASSSGDRDYYGYTF
CDR3nt: TGCGCCAGCAGCTCGGGGGACAGGGACTACTATGGCTACACCTTC